This record looks at one T cell receptor (beta chain) sequence and its context. Its antigen remains unidentified. The data are from a study of OX40 agonist ivuxolimab in advanced cancers. Study context: The study enrolled dose-escalation patients with hepatocellular carcinoma, melanoma, renal cell or head and neck cancer. Findings of the study overall: People who partly responded at 0.1-3.0 mg/kg had some of the least clonal expansion seen.

V lost 5 bases and J 1 base, leaving 9 bases between the germline ends. Germline V gene data show CDR1 as MDHEN and CDR2 as SYDVKM. CDR3 length: 14 amino acids. Clones were sequenced by immunoSEQ multiplex PCR, and TCRdb holds only the in-frame ones, with some missing. The table includes about 14,000 clones, 82% detected once. This receptor was identified in an adult with an advanced solid tumor such as melanoma, head and neck, liver or kidney cancer. Specimen: CD4+ or CD8+ T cells sorted from blood, collected in a trial of the OX40 agonist ivuxolimab. The V gene is TRBV28, the J gene TRBJ1-5; D is undetermined. CDR3 nucleotide sequence: TGTGCCAGCAGTCCTCTGAGGAGCAATCAGCCCCAGCATTTT. Translated: CASSPLRSNQPQHF.